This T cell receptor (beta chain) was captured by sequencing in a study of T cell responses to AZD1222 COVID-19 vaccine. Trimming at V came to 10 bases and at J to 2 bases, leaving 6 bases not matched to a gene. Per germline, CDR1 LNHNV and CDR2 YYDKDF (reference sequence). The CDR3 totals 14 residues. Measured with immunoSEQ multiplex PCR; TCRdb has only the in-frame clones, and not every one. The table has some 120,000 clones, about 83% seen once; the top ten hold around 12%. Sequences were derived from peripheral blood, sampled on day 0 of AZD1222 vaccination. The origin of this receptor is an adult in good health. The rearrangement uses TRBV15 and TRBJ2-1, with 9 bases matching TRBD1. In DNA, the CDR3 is TGTGCCATCGGGGGACAGGGTGCCTACAATGAGCAGTTCTTC. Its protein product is CAIGGQGAYNEQFF.